The 27 T cell receptor beta chains in this list originate from one sample, sequenced in a study of shared clonotypes between healthy human individuals. TCRdb keeps only in-frame clones here, not all; method: immunoSEQ multiplex PCR. The table includes hundreds of thousands of clones, approximately 96% detected once. Naive CD8 cells comprised CD45RO-negative, CCR7-positively selected cells, excluding terminally differentiated effector memory CD45RA+ cells. The material sequenced was naive CD8+ T cells sorted from blood. The receptors were sampled from a woman aged 25 to 39 in good health.

This clone was found a few times. The chain has TRBV7-3 and TRBJ2-7, with D possibly being TRBD1 or TRBD2 (7 bases each). Germline CDR1 reads SGHTA; CDR2 reads FQGTGA. V lost 6 bases to trimming and J lost 0 bases, with 15 bases between them. The CDR3 is 15 amino acids. This CDR3 is CASSIGRDSSYEQYF. The CDR3 DNA follows: TGTGCCAGCAGTATAGGGAGGGACAGCTCCTACGAGCAGTACTTC.

The chain uses TRBV28 and TRBJ2-7; D is possibly TRBD1 or TRBD2 (7 bases each). Trimming left V 2 bases short and J 2 bases short, with 31 bases between. Germline assignment: CDR1 MDHEN and CDR2 SYDVKM. The CDR3 is made up of 21 amino acids. For the CDR3, the DNA is TGTGCCAGCAGTTTAACGGGGATGGGGAGGGGGCTTTCTTTTCTTCCCTACGAGCAGTACTTC. The encoded protein is CASSLTGMGRGLSFLPYEQYF.

V gene TRBV6-5 combines with J gene TRBJ1-2; D remains unclear. Looked up from germline, CDR1 is MNHEY and CDR2 is SVGAGI. The length of the CDR3 is 15 residues. Trimming took 2 bases from V and 3 from J, leaving 13 bases between them. CDR3 residues: CASSYTIDGDYGYTF. The CDR3 DNA is TGTGCCAGCAGTTACACCATCGACGGAGACTATGGCTACACCTTC.

Of note for this clone: The sample holds other DNA sequences that translate to the same CDR3. The chain links TRBV27 to TRBJ2-1; D ambiguous. CDR3 length: 13 residues. Trimming took off 3 bases at V and 0 bases at J, with 3 bases between the two ends. Germline values: CDR1 MNHEY, CDR2 SMNVEV (reference sequence). In nucleotides, the CDR3 is TGTGCCAGCAGTTTCAGCTCCTACAATGAGCAGTTCTTC. This sequence encodes CASSFSSYNEQFF.

The chain recombines TRBV4-1 with TRBJ1-3; no reliable D call. The CDR3 extends over 17 amino acids. Germline CDR1 reads MGHRA; CDR2 reads YSYEKL. V lost 0 bases to trimming and J lost 1 base, with 13 bases between them. CDR3 coding DNA: TGCGCCAGCAGCCAAGATTATACCCAGGTTTCTGGAAACACCATATATTTT. Protein product: CASSQDYTQVSGNTIYF.

The chain recombines TRBV29-1 with TRBJ2-1; D gene ambiguous. V shed 1 base and J shed 6 bases, with 10 bases lying between them. The CDR3 is 13 amino acids. CDR1 is SQVTM, CDR2 ANQGSEA, per germline. This CDR3 reads CSVEGLYRNEQFF. Here the CDR3 DNA reads TGCAGCGTTGAAGGTCTATATCGCAATGAGCAGTTCTTC.

This chain joins TRBV27 and TRBJ2-5; TRBD1 aligns across 7 bases. V was pared by 5 bases and J by 7 bases, with 10 bases of the junction left unmatched. This CDR3 spans 14 amino acids. Germline CDR1 reads MNHEY; CDR2 reads SMNVEV (reference sequence). CDR3 loop: CASSTTGMAGTQYF. The CDR3 region has the DNA TGTGCCAGCAGTACGACAGGGATGGCGGGGACCCAGTACTTC.

V gene TRBV2 combines with J gene TRBJ2-4; no firm D call. Germline V gene lookup returns CDR1 SNHLY and CDR2 FYNNEI. CDR3 length: 16 residues. Trimming took off 6 bases at V and 0 bases at J, with 15 bases between the two ends. The CDR3 is CASRPETTIAKNIQYF. For the CDR3, the DNA is TGTGCCAGCAGACCCGAGACAACCATAGCCAAAAACATTCAGTACTTC.

This chain uses TRBV2 with TRBJ2-2; D is unclear. Germline V gene sequence: CDR1 SNHLY, CDR2 FYNNEI. Trimming took off 6 bases at V and 5 bases at J, with 19 bases between the two ends. The CDR3 spans 16 residues. Here the CDR3 reads CASRGPPDPYTGELFF. CDR3 bases: TGTGCCAGCAGAGGGCCTCCTGACCCTTATACCGGGGAGCTGTTTTTT.

The chain has TRBV4-1 and TRBJ2-1; 10 positions agree with TRBD2. J gave up 0 bases and V 3 bases, and 11 bases lay outside the gene matches. Germline CDR1 and CDR2: MGHRA and YSYEKL. The CDR3 runs to 19 residues. CDR3 coding DNA: TGCGCCAGCAGCCATGTTGCTAGCGGGAGCGGGAGCTCCTACAATGAGCAGTTCTTC. It specifies CASSHVASGSGSSYNEQFF.

The chain links TRBV5-6 to TRBJ1-2; D is undetermined. Trimming took 4 bases from V and 5 from J, leaving 12 bases between them. The CDR3 spans 13 residues. In germline, CDR1 is SGHDT, CDR2 YYEEEE. The CDR3 protein is CASSPGGTYGYTF. CDR3 sequence (DNA): TGTGCCAGCAGCCCGGGAGGAACATATGGCTACACCTTC.

V is TRBV11-2 and J is TRBJ1-2; D gene unclear. Germline CDR1 SGHAT, CDR2 FQNNGV. The ends were cut back, 4 bases at V and 7 bases at J, with 22 bases in the middle. The CDR3 sequence is 16 residues long. The CDR3 DNA reads TGTGCCAGCAGCTGGGCGAGTCAAGACGGTGGTTTTGGCTACACCTTC. It is translated as CASSWASQDGGFGYTF.

V gene TRBV7-3 combines with J gene TRBJ1-1; the D is unclear. The CDR3 totals 14 residues. Germline CDR1 and CDR2: SGHTA and FQGTGA. V was cut by 6 bases and J by 0 bases, with 11 bases left in between. CDR3 sequence (DNA): TGTGCCAGCAGGTCGTGGCAGATGAACACTGAAGCTTTCTTT. Its protein product is CASRSWQMNTEAFF. Full variable domain (remainder filled in from reference TRBV7-3 and TRBJ1-1): GAGVSQTPSNKVTEKGKYVELRCDPISGHTALYWYRQSLGQGPEFLIYFQGTGAADDSGLPNDRFFAVRPEGSVSTLKIQRTERGDSAVYLCASRSWQMNTEAFFGQGTRLTVV.

The chain uses TRBV7-6 and TRBJ2-3; 11 bases line up with TRBD2. CDR1 is SGHVS and CDR2 is FNYEAQ in the germline V gene. The V segment lost 4 bases and the J segment 0 bases; nucleotides outside the gene matches: 12. This CDR3 is 19 amino acids long. This chain's CDR3 is CASSSGWGLADTSTDTQYF. The CDR3 nucleotides read TGTGCCAGCAGCTCGGGATGGGGACTAGCGGATACTAGCACAGATACGCAGTATTTT.

The J gene is TRBJ2-7, the V gene TRBV27, with 7 bases lining up with TRBD2. Germline CDR1 is MNHEY and CDR2 is SMNVEV (reference sequence). The CDR3 totals 15 residues. Trimming at V came to 4 bases and at J to 1 base, leaving 7 bases not matched to a gene. In nucleotides, the CDR3 is TGTGCCAGCAGTTATGAGGCGGGAGAGTCCTACGAGCAGTACTTC. Translation gives CASSYEAGESYEQYF.

The DNA of the CDR3 is TGTGCCAGCAGCTTATCCACTGATTCCTACGAGCAGTACTTC. It codes for CASSLSTDSYEQYF. The V gene is TRBV5-5, the J gene TRBJ2-7, with D unclear. Germline-derived CDR1 and CDR2 are SGHKS and YYEKEE (reference sequence). Between the trimmed V and J ends, which lost 2 bases and 1 base, there was a span of 10 bases. The CDR3 sequence is 14 residues long.

This sequence joins TRBV28 and TRBJ1-2; tentative D call: TRBD1 (5 bases). The CDR3 loop spans 16 amino acids. V was pared by 9 bases and J by 5 bases, with 25 bases between. Germline V gene sequence: CDR1 MDHEN, CDR2 SYDVKM. In DNA, the CDR3 is TGTGCCAGTCTTCCGGTTCTGTTCCAGGGAGGATATGGCTACACCTTC. Amino acid sequence: CASLPVLFQGGYGYTF.

The V gene is TRBV5-5, the J gene TRBJ2-7, with 7 bases fitting TRBD1. The CDR3 runs to 14 residues. V trimming: 0 bases; J trimming: 4 bases; junction bases outside the gene matches: 4. Per the germline V gene, CDR1 is SGHKS and CDR2 is YYEKEE (reference sequence). For the CDR3, the DNA is TGTGCCAGCAGCTTGGGACAGGGTTTTTACGAGCAGTACTTC. This translates into CASSLGQGFYEQYF.

The chain is built from TRBV29-1 and TRBJ2-6; TRBD1 agrees at 9 bases. The CDR3 runs to 18 residues. Germline CDR1 reads SQVTM; CDR2 reads ANQGSEA. J lost 3 bases, V lost 7 bases, and 16 bases had no gene match. CDR3 sequence: CSAISPGQGHSGANVLTF. The DNA of the CDR3 is TGCAGCGCTATTTCTCCGGGACAGGGTCATAGTGGGGCCAACGTCCTGACTTTC.

This chain links TRBV28 with TRBJ2-7; the match to TRBD2 covers 8 bases. J was trimmed by 3 bases and V by 10 bases; bases with no gene match: 11. CDR3 length: 14 residues. CDR1 and CDR2 (germline): MDHEN, SYDVKM. In nucleotides, the CDR3 is TGTGCCACCATTATAGCGGGATCTAGCTACGAGCAGTACTTC. Its translation is CATIIAGSSYEQYF.

This clone has a single count. This chain joins TRBV2 and TRBJ2-1, with D perhaps matching TRBD2 (6 bases). Between the trimmed V and J ends, which lost 3 bases and 2 bases, there was a span of 11 bases. The CDR3 sequence is 15 residues long. Germline V lookup: CDR1 SNHLY, CDR2 FYNNEI. CDR3 bases: TGTGCCAGCAGTGAGGAGGGCTGGGCCTACAATGAGCAGTTCTTC. Translated: CASSEEGWAYNEQFF.

The gene calls are TRBV9 and TRBJ1-4; possibly TRBD1 for D (5 bases). The germline V gene encodes CDR1 SGDLS and CDR2 YYNGEE. Trimming removed 3 bases from V and 5 bases from J, with 8 bases in between. This CDR3 has 13 residues. In DNA form, the CDR3 reads TGTGCCAGCAGCGCGCCAGGGAATGAAAAACTGTTTTTT. Protein product: CASSAPGNEKLFF.

V is TRBV5-8 and J is TRBJ2-7; 11 bases line up with TRBD1. V was pared by 6 bases and J by 7 bases, with 18 bases of the junction left unmatched. The CDR3 extends over 17 amino acids. The germline V gene has CDR1 SGHTS and CDR2 YDEGEE. Here the CDR3 DNA reads TGTGCCAGCACCCCGCGGGGCCCGGGACAGGGGGTGGGAGAGCAGTACTTC. It translates to CASTPRGPGQGVGEQYF.

V gene TRBV6-5 combines with J gene TRBJ2-7; weak D call: TRBD1 (7 bases). V dropped 2 bases and J dropped 4 bases, with 12 bases sitting between them. Germline V gives CDR1 MNHEY, CDR2 SVGAGI. The CDR3 is 14 amino acids. The CDR3 spells CASSYGQEGYEQYF. As DNA, the CDR3 is TGTGCCAGCAGTTACGGACAGGAGGGGTACGAGCAGTACTTC.

V gene TRBV10-1 combines with J gene TRBJ1-3; TRBD1 agrees at 8 bases. Germline loops: CDR1 WNHNN, CDR2 SYGVQD (reference sequence). V was clipped by 8 bases and J by 4 bases; unmatched bases: 13. The CDR3 has 16 residues. CDR3 in amino acids: CASESLQGATGNTIYF. As DNA, the CDR3 is TGCGCCAGCGAAAGCCTCCAGGGGGCGACGGGAAACACCATATATTTT.

This clone was seen just once. The J gene is TRBJ1-2, the V gene TRBV6-5; D unresolved. Trimming removed 8 bases at V and 0 bases at J, with 10 bases between. The CDR3 has 13 residues. CDR1 MNHEY and CDR2 SVGAGI come from the germline V gene. The CDR3 region is CASVGRANYGYTF. CDR3 sequence (DNA): TGTGCCAGCGTAGGCAGAGCTAACTATGGCTACACCTTC.

The chain carries TRBV2 and TRBJ2-1, with D unresolved. The V end was cut by 0 bases, the J end by 5 bases, with 11 bases between. CDR1 and CDR2 from the germline V gene are SNHLY and FYNNEI. The CDR3 has 15 amino acids. The CDR3 DNA reads TGTGCCAGCAGTGAAGCGCGAAGGGCAGACAATGAGCAGTTCTTC. Protein sequence: CASSEARRADNEQFF.